This T cell receptor beta chain came from a study of cytotoxic CD8 clonotypes in ibrutinib-treated CLL (dated by TCRdb to the early 2020s). Study-level background: The cohort was composed of roughly ten relapsed/refractory and around 14 treatment-naive patients; IGHV unmutated status was identified in 17 patients. Responses were partial in roughly 24 patients and complete in 2; after median about 68 months follow-up, some 15 stayed in remission and about twelve progressed. The response samples were drawn at a median of roughly twelve months into treatment, with a range of about 6 to 40 months. Samples averaged roughly 280,000 productive templates and approximately 100,000 productive rearrangements. Of the 85 to 95 participants in the trial, roughly 25 had longitudinal samples available. Cryopreserved peripheral blood mononuclear cells were obtained prior to treatment, at the time of response, and at either disease progression or sustained remission. All remission and progressive disease samples were collected while patients were still receiving ibrutinib. General study outcomes and caveats: Public clonotypes were rare and either shrank or stayed stable during treatment, and the rise in clonality at ibrutinib response reflected expansion of private clonotypes. At baseline, clonality was higher than in age-matched healthy donors and showed a strong correlation with circulating CD8+ T-cell counts. Clonality increased at ibrutinib response, stayed stable in sustained remission, and fell back toward baseline at progression. Sustained-remission and progressing patients did not have matched sampling times, and lymph node repertoires were not examined.

This clone has just one count. Its recognized antigen is unknown. Base quality data are lacking; no much larger clone is found one base away. According to the germline V gene, CDR1 reads KGHSH and CDR2 reads LQKENI. V and J are truncated by 3 bases and 2 bases respectively, leaving an intervening sequence of 9 bases. Including the terminal cysteine and phenylalanine, the CDR3 comprises 14 residues. The only DNA kept is the CDR3, 42 bases in frame from the first base. Each clonotype received, on average, around 10x coverage in deep resolution sequencing performed on a MiSeq, where the target depth lay between 1 in 1 million and 1 in 200,000 T cells. The immunoSEQ hsTCRB Kit was used to generate the TCR beta libraries. The original methods were these. The data were analyzed with ImmunoSEQ Analyzer and ImmunoSEQ Data Assistant, and V, D and J gene assignments followed IMGT definitions. Clonality, with values ranging from 0 to 1, was calculated as one minus the normalized Shannon entropy of productive rearrangement frequencies. Only overrepresented clonotypes making up at least 0.05% of the repertoire of each patient were included in the public clonotype analysis. More than ten age-matched healthy donor repertoires from immuneACCESS were used as controls for clonality. TCRdb limited this immuneACCESS table to in-frame rearrangements with V and J called. A share of clones is missing; checked studies link under half to unresolved V genes, and the rest is unexplained. D and trimming come from the DNA, and the V and J calls and clone size come from that table. Present in this sample are 45,000 or so clones, roughly three quarters of which were seen just once. The top ten constitute about 13% of the sample.

This specimen's time point label, interpreted: about eleven months on ibrutinib. For TCR beta library preparation, roughly 2 micrograms of genomic DNA were extracted from the cryopreserved PBMCs. Longitudinal blood samples from CLL patients on ibrutinib monotherapy were analyzed using high-throughput TCR beta sequencing. Patients were enrolled in a phase 2 open-label single-center ibrutinib monotherapy trial. The chain employs TRBV18 and TRBJ2-3, with the D gene too uncertain to name. The sequence came from a human donor with chronic lymphocytic leukemia. Specimen: PBMCs, collected after 12 months of ibrutinib treatment. The DNA sequence is as follows: TGTGCCAGCTCACCGTCCACGAACACAGATACGCAGTATTTT. This gives the protein CASSPSTNTDTQYF.